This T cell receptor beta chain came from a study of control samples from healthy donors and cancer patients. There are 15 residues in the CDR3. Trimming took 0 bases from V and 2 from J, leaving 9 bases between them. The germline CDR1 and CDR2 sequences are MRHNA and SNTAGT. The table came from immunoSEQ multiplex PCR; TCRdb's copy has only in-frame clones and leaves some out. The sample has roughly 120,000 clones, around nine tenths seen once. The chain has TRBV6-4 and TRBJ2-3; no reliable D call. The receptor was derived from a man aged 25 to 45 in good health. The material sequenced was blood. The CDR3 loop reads CASSDSGSTTDTQYF. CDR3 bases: TGTGCCAGCAGTGACTCGGGGTCAACCACAGATACGCAGTATTTT.